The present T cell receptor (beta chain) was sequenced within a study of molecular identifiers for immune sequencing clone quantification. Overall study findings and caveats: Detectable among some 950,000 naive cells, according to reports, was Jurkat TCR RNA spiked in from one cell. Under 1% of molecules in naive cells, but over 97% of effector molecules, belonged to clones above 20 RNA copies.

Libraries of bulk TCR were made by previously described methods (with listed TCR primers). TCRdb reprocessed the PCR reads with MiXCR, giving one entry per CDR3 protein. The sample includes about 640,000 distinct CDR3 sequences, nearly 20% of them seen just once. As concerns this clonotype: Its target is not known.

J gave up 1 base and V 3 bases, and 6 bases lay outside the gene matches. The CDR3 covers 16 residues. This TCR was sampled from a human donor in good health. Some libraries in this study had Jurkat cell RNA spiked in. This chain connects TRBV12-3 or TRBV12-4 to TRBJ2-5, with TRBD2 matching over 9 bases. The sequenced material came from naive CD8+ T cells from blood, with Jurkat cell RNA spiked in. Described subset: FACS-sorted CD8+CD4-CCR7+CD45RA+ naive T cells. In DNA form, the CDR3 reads TGTGCCAGCAGTTTGATCCTAGCGGGAATCCAAGAGACCCAGTACTTC. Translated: CASSLILAGIQETQYF.